Presented here are 6 T cell receptor beta chains from one specimen sequenced in a study of cytomegalovirus exposure and HLA in healthy donors. Data came from immunoSEQ multiplex PCR; TCRdb stores just in-frame clones and leaves some out. The table includes roughly 200,000 clones, around 80% detected once. The sequenced sample was PBMCs. These receptors came from a woman younger than 45 in good health and CMV-seronegative.

V usage is TRBV28 and J usage is TRBJ1-2; D is unclear. V lost 4 bases to trimming and J lost 8 bases, with 14 bases between them. The CDR3 contains 13 residues. Germline CDR1 and CDR2: MDHEN and SYDVKM. The CDR3, as DNA: TGTGCCAGCAGTTCCCCCGCAGATCCGGGCTACACCTTC. It encodes CASSSPADPGYTF.

This chain joins TRBV7-9 and TRBJ2-1, with 11 nucleotides matching TRBD2. The CDR3 loop spans 16 amino acids. The germline gives CDR1 SEHNR, CDR2 FQNEAQ (reference sequence). V gave up 5 bases and J gave up 6 bases; unmatched junction bases: 9. CDR3 loop: CASSLQLAGGFNEQFF. The CDR3 DNA reads as TGTGCCAGCAGCCTACAATTAGCGGGGGGGTTCAATGAGCAGTTCTTC. Filled out from reference TRBV7-9 and TRBJ2-1, the complete variable domain reads DTGVSQNPRHKITKRGQNVTFRCDPISEHNRLYWYRQTLGQGPEFLTYFQNEAQLEKSRLLSDRFSAERPKGSFSTLEIQRTEQGDSAMYLCASSLQLAGGFNEQFFGPGTRLTVL.

This clone was found a few times. V usage is TRBV30 and J usage is TRBJ2-1, with D possibly being TRBD2 (5 bases). CDR3 length equals 13 residues. Trimming cost V 2 bases and J 9 bases, with 14 bases left between them. Germline-derived CDR1 and CDR2 are GTSNPN and SVGIG (reference sequence). The CDR3 region has the DNA TGTGCCTGGAGTCCCACTCGTCGGGGTGAGCAGTTCTTC. This gives the protein CAWSPTRRGEQFF.

The V gene is TRBV29-1, the J gene TRBJ1-3; tentative D call: TRBD1 (5 bases). Trimming stripped 4 bases from V and 2 bases from J, with 12 bases between. The CDR3 length is 14 residues. Germline V lookup: CDR1 SQVTM, CDR2 ANQGSEA. The CDR3 DNA sequence: TGCAGCGTTGCTCTCCGGGGGACTGGAAACACCATATATTTT. It yields the protein CSVALRGTGNTIYF.

The J gene is TRBJ1-1, the V gene TRBV18, with TRBD1 as a possible D gene (5 bases). V dropped 6 bases and J dropped 3 bases, with 14 bases sitting between them. The CDR3 contains 14 residues. The germline V gene has CDR1 KGHSH and CDR2 LQKENI. The CDR3 is CASSPSWGDTEAFF. As DNA, the CDR3 is TGTGCCAGCTCTCCCTCTTGGGGGGACACTGAAGCTTTCTTT.

V gene TRBV7-2 combines with J gene TRBJ2-5; perhaps TRBD1 as D (6 bases). Trimming stripped 0 bases from V and 3 bases from J, with 8 bases between. CDR1 is SGHTA and CDR2 is FQGNSA in the germline V gene. This CDR3 spans 14 amino acids. The CDR3 region is CASSLAWTEETQYF. The CDR3 coding sequence is TGTGCCAGCAGCTTAGCTTGGACAGAAGAGACCCAGTACTTC.